The 26 T cell receptor beta chains in this list originate from one sample, sequenced in a study of blood T cells in healthy people across ages. Primers used in a second PCR of roughly 6 to 12 cycles were a sample-barcoded 5' primer and a J-beta primer mix. TCRdb reprocessed the 5' RACE reads via MiXCR and lists one record per CDR3 protein. The sample carries about 800,000 distinct CDR3 sequences, around 25% recorded once. These data are also associated with another study on T cells of mothers and their children.

The sequenced sample consisted of blood. The receptors were sampled from a boy aged 5-17 years in good health.

This rearrangement joins TRBV12-3 or TRBV12-4 to TRBJ2-1; D gene unclear. V was cut by 6 bases and J by 4 bases, with 22 bases left in between. This CDR3 spans 17 amino acids. CDR3 sequence reads: CASSQDYARYGYNEQFF. The CDR3 nucleotides read TGTGCCAGCAGCCAAGATTACGCTCGGTACGGTTACAATGAGCAGTTCTTC.

The CDR3 DNA reads as TGTGCCAGCAGTCTAGGGACTAGCGGGAGGCTATCCTACAATGAGCAGTTCTTC. Amino acid sequence: CASSLGTSGRLSYNEQFF. The chain has TRBV28 and TRBJ2-1, with 15 bases aligning to TRBD2. After removal of 5 bases from V and 1 base from J, the junction contained 6 bases not matched to a gene. The CDR3 extends over 18 amino acids. The V gene's germline CDR1 is MDHEN and CDR2 SYDVKM.

The chain links TRBV27 to TRBJ2-7; D call uncertain. CDR3 size: 12 residues. The V gene's germline CDR1 is MNHEY and CDR2 SMNVEV (reference sequence). The germline V and J ends were trimmed by 6 bases and 2 bases, with 8 bases remaining between them. CDR3 bases: TGTGCCAGCAGGAGTAGAACCTACGAGCAGTACTTC. Its translation is CASRSRTYEQYF.

This clonotype has more than one count but fewer than ten. The V gene is TRBV6-5, the J gene TRBJ1-1; unclear D gene. Trimming cost V 2 bases and J 5 bases, with 9 bases left between them. CDR1 MNHEY and CDR2 SVGAGI come from the germline V gene. The CDR3 is made up of 13 amino acids. CDR3 sequence (DNA): TGTGCCAGCAGTTACAGCCGGAGGACTGAAGCTTTCTTT. This sequence encodes CASSYSRRTEAFF.

This clonotype was counted only a few times. The J gene is TRBJ1-1, the V gene TRBV3-1; 7 bases match TRBD1. Germline values: CDR1 LGHDT, CDR2 YNNKEL (reference sequence). Losses at the gene ends were 1 base for V and 8 bases for J; bases not matched to a gene: 7. The CDR3 is 14 amino acids. CDR3 nucleotide sequence: TGTGCCAGCAGCCAAGTCAGGCAGGGGGAGGAAGCTTTCTTT. Translated: CASSQVRQGEEAFF.

This clonotype turned up a few times. The chain has TRBV14 and TRBJ2-7; the D is unclear. Germline V lookup: CDR1 SGHDN, CDR2 FVKESK. This CDR3 has 12 residues. Trimming pared 0 bases from V and 7 bases from J, leaving 7 bases between. The CDR3 sequence is CASSQDWVEQYF. The CDR3 DNA follows: TGTGCCAGCAGCCAAGATTGGGTAGAGCAGTACTTC.

The chain is built from TRBV7-8 and TRBJ2-5; 10 bases line up with TRBD1. This CDR3 is 18 amino acids long. In germline, CDR1 is SGHVS, CDR2 FQNEAQ. The V and J ends lost 0 bases and 5 bases, in that order; junction bases with no gene match: 12. The CDR3 sequence: CASSLARRGTGVYETQYF. Here the CDR3 DNA reads TGTGCCAGCAGCTTAGCGCGAAGAGGGACAGGGGTTTACGAGACCCAGTACTTC.

This clonotype was counted between two and nine times. The chain links TRBV7-9 to TRBJ1-2; tentative D call: TRBD1 (5 bases). V was pared by 5 bases and J by 2 bases, with 18 bases between. The CDR3 sequence is 16 residues long. CDR1 is SEHNR, CDR2 FQNEAQ, per germline (reference sequence). CDR3 loop: CASSPISSRDNYGYTF. CDR3 DNA: TGTGCCAGCAGCCCCATTTCGTCCAGGGACAACTATGGCTACACCTTC.

The rearrangement links TRBV29-1 to TRBJ2-1; D perhaps matches TRBD1 (5 bases). The CDR3 sequence is 17 residues long. Between the trimmed V and J ends, which lost 1 base and 2 bases, there was a span of 18 bases. Germline CDR1 SQVTM, CDR2 ANQGSEA. CDR3 bases: TGCAGCGTTGAAGTTGAAGGGGCCGCCCCTCCCTACAATGAGCAGTTCTTC. Protein product: CSVEVEGAAPPYNEQFF.

The V and J genes are TRBV5-1 and TRBJ2-2, with D perhaps TRBD2 (5 bases). V lost 1 base and J 0 bases, leaving 10 bases between the germline ends. From germline, CDR1 is SGHRS and CDR2 YFSETQ. The CDR3 is 16 amino acids. CDR3 nucleotide sequence: TGCGCCAGCAGCTTGTTCGGACTGTCGAACACCGGGGAGCTGTTTTTT. Its protein is CASSLFGLSNTGELFF. Combining the CDR3 with reference TRBV5-1 and TRBJ2-2 gives the whole variable domain KAGVTQTPRYLIKTRGQQVTLSCSPISGHRSVSWYQQTPGQGLQFLFEYFSETQRNKGNFPGRFSGRQFSNSRSEMNVSTLELGDSALYLCASSLFGLSNTGELFFGEGSRLTVL.

V gene TRBV12-3 or TRBV12-4 combines with J gene TRBJ1-5; TRBD1 agrees at 8 bases. V lost 5 bases to trimming and J lost 1 base; unmatched junction nucleotides: 7. The CDR3 consists of 16 residues. CDR3 sequence: CASSERTGGSNQPQHF. CDR3 bases: TGTGCCAGCAGTGAGAGAACAGGGGGGAGCAATCAGCCCCAGCATTTT.

This rearrangement joins TRBV7-8 to TRBJ2-5; TRBD1 agrees at 9 bases. Germline loops: CDR1 SGHVS, CDR2 FQNEAQ. The CDR3 loop spans 16 amino acids. J was trimmed by 1 base and V by 6 bases; bases with no gene match: 9. In nucleotides, the CDR3 is TGTGCCAGCAGTTTATCCGGGACAGGGTCCCAAGAGACCCAGTACTTC. Residues: CASSLSGTGSQETQYF.

This clonotype was seen more than once but under ten times. V gene TRBV20-1 combines with J gene TRBJ2-1; tentatively, D is TRBD1 (7 bases). V lost 4 bases to trimming and J lost 7 bases, with 17 bases between them. The length of the CDR3 is 14 residues. Germline V gene data show CDR1 as DFQATT and CDR2 as SNEGSKA (reference sequence). The CDR3 sequence is CSATPTQGGNEQFF. CDR3 in DNA: TGCAGTGCTACCCCGACGCAGGGGGGTAATGAGCAGTTCTTC.

V usage is TRBV2 and J usage is TRBJ2-7, with TRBD1 identical over 10 bases. This CDR3 region has 16 residues. CDR1 and CDR2 from the germline V gene are SNHLY and FYNNEI. With V trimmed by 4 bases and J by 4 bases, 10 bases remained unmatched. DNA of the CDR3: TGTGCCAGCAGTGTCCCGACCGGGACAGGGGATTACGAGCAGTACTTC. Residues: CASSVPTGTGDYEQYF.

The chain links TRBV29-1 to TRBJ2-1; D unclear. Trimming cost V 2 bases and J 4 bases, with 6 bases left between them. Germline V lookup: CDR1 SQVTM, CDR2 ANQGSEA. The CDR3 length is 12 residues. In DNA, the CDR3 is TGCAGCGTTGAACTCCTGTACAATGAGCAGTTCTTC. Its protein product is CSVELLYNEQFF.

The V call is TRBV20-1, the J call TRBJ2-3, with TRBD2 matching 14 bases. Germline CDR1 and CDR2: DFQATT and SNEGSKA (reference sequence). Trimming cost V 0 bases and J 5 bases; bases outside gene matches: 10. The CDR3 is 18 amino acids. The DNA for the CDR3 is TGCAGTGCTAGAGACTTACGGACTAGCGGGAGGCCAATAGATACGCAGTATTTT. As protein: CSARDLRTSGRPIDTQYF.

The CDR3 is CASSEGTGKYQETQYF. CDR3 coding DNA: TGTGCCAGCAGTGAGGGGACAGGGAAGTACCAAGAGACCCAGTACTTC. This chain uses TRBV6-1 with TRBJ2-5; 9 nucleotides agree with TRBD1. V was pared by 3 bases and J by 0 bases, with 5 bases of the junction left unmatched. The CDR3 runs to 16 residues. Germline V lookup: CDR1 MNHNS, CDR2 SASEGT.

V and J are TRBV7-9 and TRBJ2-3, with 9 bases aligning to TRBD2. The CDR3 sequence is 15 residues long. Germline CDR1 SEHNR, CDR2 FQNEAQ (reference sequence). V trimming: 2 bases; J trimming: 3 bases; junction bases outside the gene matches: 3. CDR3 sequence reads: CASSLTLAGTDTQYF. The CDR3 region has the DNA TGTGCCAGCAGCTTAACGCTAGCGGGGACAGATACGCAGTATTTT.

This chain connects TRBV20-1 to TRBJ1-6; 12 nucleotides match TRBD1. CDR1 and CDR2 from the germline V gene are DFQATT and SNEGSKA (reference sequence). The CDR3 has 17 residues. The junction had 12 bases not matched to a gene; V was cut back by 3 bases and J by 9 bases. The CDR3 DNA sequence: TGCAGTGCTAGCGTCGGGACAGGGGGCGCCGGGAGTTCACCCCTCCACTTT. It specifies CSASVGTGGAGSSPLHF.

Notes on this clonotype: One end of the junction fails to match germline, which may point to a read error. This chain links TRBV29-1 with TRBJ2-5; TRBD1 is a possible D gene (5 bases). CDR1 and CDR2 from the germline V gene are SQVTM and ANQGSEA. This CDR3 is built from 15 residues. In nucleotides, the CDR3 is TGCAGCGCAGCCTCGAGTGGTGGACACCAGGAGACCCAGTACTTC. This translates into CSAASSGGHQETQYF.

The V gene is TRBV6-2 or TRBV6-3, the J gene TRBJ2-4, with 9 bases matching TRBD2. The germline gives CDR1 MNHEY, CDR2 SVGEGT. V was pared by 5 bases and J by 0 bases, with 8 bases of the junction left unmatched. The CDR3 is made up of 17 amino acids. CDR3 sequence reads: CASSVRLAELAKNIQYF. The CDR3 DNA is TGTGCCAGCAGTGTCCGACTAGCGGAGCTAGCCAAAAACATTCAGTACTTC.

The chain couples TRBV5-1 to TRBJ2-1; tentatively, D is TRBD2 (6 bases). The CDR3 is made up of 16 amino acids. The germline CDR1 and CDR2 sequences are SGHRS and YFSETQ. Trimming left V 2 bases short and J 4 bases short, with 16 bases between. CDR3 nucleotides: TGCGCCAGCAGCTTTTCTCGTAGCGGCTTATACAATGAGCAGTTCTTC. It is translated as CASSFSRSGLYNEQFF.

This clonotype was seen a few times. J is TRBJ2-1 and V is TRBV2; 7 bases are shared with TRBD2. V shed 5 bases and J 4 bases; nucleotides not matched to a gene: 5. CDR1 and CDR2 (germline): SNHLY, FYNNEI. The CDR3 length is 14 residues. This CDR3 is CASSFFSGYNEQFF. For the CDR3, the DNA is TGTGCCAGCAGTTTTTTTAGCGGGTACAATGAGCAGTTCTTC. The whole variable domain, filled in from reference TRBV2 and TRBJ2-1, reads EPEVTQTPSHQVTQMGQEVILRCVPISNHLYFYWYRQILGQKVEFLVSFYNNEISEKSEIFDDQFSVERPDGSNFTLKIRSTKLEDSAMYFCASSFFSGYNEQFFGPGTRLTVL.

This clonotype was seen repeatedly, ten times or more. The chain has TRBV20-1 and TRBJ2-5, with 12 nucleotides matching TRBD2. Germline CDR1 DFQATT, CDR2 SNEGSKA (reference sequence). This CDR3 is 14 amino acids long. V dropped 6 bases and J dropped 2; count of bases not matched to a gene: 4. CDR3 nucleotide sequence: TGCAGTGCGGCGACTAGCGGGGGTCAAGAGACCCAGTACTTC. This sequence encodes CSAATSGGQETQYF.

The chain joins TRBV6-5 to TRBJ2-6; D not certain. Between the trimmed V and J ends, which lost 7 bases and 2 bases, there was a span of 6 bases. The germline V gene has CDR1 MNHEY and CDR2 SVGAGI. This CDR3 has 13 residues. The CDR3: CASTPAGANVLTF. The CDR3 nucleotides read TGTGCCAGCACCCCGGCTGGGGCCAACGTCCTGACTTTC.

This clonotype has a handful of counts. The V gene is TRBV28, the J gene TRBJ1-2; the D is unclear. The germline gives CDR1 MDHEN, CDR2 SYDVKM. The CDR3 has 12 residues. Trimming shortened V by 7 bases and J by 1 base, and 7 bases separated the two germline ends. The CDR3 is CASTSGNYGYTF. The CDR3, as DNA: TGTGCCAGCACCTCGGGTAACTATGGCTACACCTTC.